The next 23 T cell receptor beta chains were all read from a single sample in a study of cytomegalovirus exposure and HLA in healthy donors. TCRdb keeps only in-frame clones here, not all; method: immunoSEQ multiplex PCR. In the table there are about 180,000 clones, 85% of which are singletons. Input material: PBMCs. These receptors were collected from a man between 18 and 35 years old in good health and CMV-seropositive.

CDR3 bases: TGTGCCAGCGGACTAGACTACAATGAGCAGTTCTTC. Translating it yields CASGLDYNEQFF. The J gene is TRBJ2-1, the V gene TRBV2, with 7 bases lining up with TRBD2. Germline CDR1 reads SNHLY; CDR2 reads FYNNEI. The CDR3 is 12 amino acids. With 8 bases clipped from V and 3 bases from J, the junction kept 1 base outside the gene matches.

This chain links TRBV28 with TRBJ1-2; D perhaps matches TRBD1 (5 bases). V was clipped by 2 bases and J by 4 bases, with 14 bases between them. The CDR3 spans 15 residues. Germline CDR1 reads MDHEN; CDR2 reads SYDVKM. CDR3 sequence (DNA): TGTGCCAGCAGTTTAGTTCCAGGGTTCGTCTATGGCTACACCTTC. It is translated as CASSLVPGFVYGYTF.

In DNA form, the CDR3 reads TGTGCCAGCAGCAGGGGGGACAGAGTCACCGGGGAGCTGTTTTTT. Protein: CASSRGDRVTGELFF. The gene calls are TRBV7-2 and TRBJ2-2; possible D gene TRBD1, 7 bases. Trimming removed 5 bases at V and 4 bases at J, with 14 bases between. The CDR3 covers 15 residues. CDR1 is SGHTA and CDR2 is FQGNSA in the germline V gene.

This sequence joins TRBV2 and TRBJ2-5; weak D call: TRBD2 (5 bases). The germline CDR1 and CDR2 sequences are SNHLY and FYNNEI. V was trimmed by 7 bases and J by 7 bases, leaving 19 bases between them. The CDR3 has 14 residues. The CDR3 loop reads CASKTSGGGGTQYF. CDR3 bases: TGTGCCAGCAAGACATCCGGAGGCGGAGGGACCCAGTACTTC.

The V and J genes are TRBV7-3 and TRBJ1-1, with D maybe TRBD1 (5 bases). The germline V and J ends were trimmed by 5 bases and 1 base, with 11 bases remaining between them. This CDR3 region has 14 residues. Germline loops: CDR1 SGHTA, CDR2 FQGTGA. The CDR3 region is CASSPSTANTEAFF. The CDR3 DNA reads TGTGCCAGCAGCCCCTCGACAGCGAACACTGAAGCTTTCTTT.

The chain couples TRBV30 to TRBJ2-2, with 8 bases matching TRBD1. V was pared by 0 bases and J by 8 bases, with 8 bases of the junction left unmatched. CDR1 and CDR2 (germline): GTSNPN, SVGIG (reference sequence). This CDR3 has 15 residues. CDR3 region: CAWSVLVRGQGELFF. The CDR3 DNA follows: TGTGCCTGGAGTGTACTAGTCAGGGGGCAAGGGGAGCTGTTTTTT.

The rearrangement links TRBV11-3 to TRBJ2-1, with TRBD2 identical over 9 bases. CDR3 length: 15 residues. Germline-derived CDR1 and CDR2 are SGHNT and YENEEA. V shed 0 bases, J shed 10 bases, and the junction held 7 bases outside the gene matches. CDR3 loop: CASSLEAGGGWEQFF. The DNA for the CDR3 is TGTGCCAGCAGCTTAGAAGCGGGAGGAGGCTGGGAGCAGTTCTTC.

The V and J genes are TRBV6-5 and TRBJ2-3; D is undetermined. The germline V gene has CDR1 MNHEY and CDR2 SVGAGI. The CDR3 loop spans 12 amino acids. The V and J ends lost 8 bases and 7 bases respectively, with 13 bases between them. The CDR3 loop is CASGPALHTQYF. The CDR3 DNA is TGTGCCAGCGGCCCAGCGCTCCATACGCAGTATTTT.

This clone was counted a few times. The chain couples TRBV4-1 to TRBJ1-2; D might be TRBD1 (6 bases). Trimming stripped 0 bases from V and 5 bases from J, with 13 bases between. The CDR3 has 15 amino acids. The germline CDR1 and CDR2 sequences are MGHRA and YSYEKL. CDR3 protein: CASSQDWQGLYGYTF. In DNA form, the CDR3 reads TGCGCCAGCAGCCAAGATTGGCAGGGGTTGTATGGCTACACCTTC.

The rearrangement uses TRBV7-9 and TRBJ2-2; possibly TRBD1 for D (6 bases). CDR3 length equals 19 residues. CDR1 SEHNR and CDR2 FQNEAQ come from the germline V gene (reference sequence). The germline V and J ends were trimmed by 5 bases and 0 bases, with 22 bases remaining between them. The CDR3 loop reads CASSLILHLGQTNTGELFF. CDR3 nucleotides: TGTGCCAGCAGCCTAATCCTCCACTTAGGACAGACGAACACCGGGGAGCTGTTTTTT.

This clone has just one count. This chain connects TRBV5-1 to TRBJ2-2, with TRBD1 matching over 10 bases. The CDR3 has 15 amino acids. The V gene end was trimmed by 6 bases and the J gene end by 2 bases; junction bases not matched to a gene: 4. The germline V gene encodes CDR1 SGHRS and CDR2 YFSETQ. In nucleotides, the CDR3 is TGCGCCAGCAATGACAGGGGGCACAACACCGGGGAGCTGTTTTTT. Protein: CASNDRGHNTGELFF.

V gene TRBV6-5 combines with J gene TRBJ1-2; perhaps TRBD1 as D (5 bases). This CDR3 spans 13 amino acids. V dropped 7 bases and J dropped 6 bases, with 15 bases sitting between them. Germline assignment: CDR1 MNHEY and CDR2 SVGAGI. This chain's CDR3 is CASTPRGADGYTF. CDR3 sequence (DNA): TGTGCCAGCACCCCGCGGGGCGCGGATGGCTACACCTTC.

The gene calls are TRBV19 and TRBJ2-4; possibly TRBD1 for D (6 bases). Trimming shortened V by 5 bases and J by 6 bases, and 14 bases separated the two germline ends. Germline V gene data show CDR1 as LNHDA and CDR2 as SQIVND (reference sequence). The CDR3 extends over 14 amino acids. For the CDR3, the DNA is TGTGCCAGTAGTCACGGACAGACTCGAAACATTCAGTACTTC. As protein: CASSHGQTRNIQYF. Full variable domain (outside the CDR3, taken from reference TRBV19 and TRBJ2-4): DGGITQSPKYLFRKEGQNVTLSCEQNLNHDAMYWYRQDPGQGLRLIYYSQIVNDFQKGDIAEGYSVSREKKESFPLTVTSAQKNPTAFYLCASSHGQTRNIQYFGAGTRLSVL.

The chain carries TRBV30 and TRBJ1-3; D is uncertain. CDR1 and CDR2 (germline): GTSNPN, SVGIG (reference sequence). There are 13 residues in the CDR3. Trimming shortened V by 4 bases and J by 0 bases, and 7 bases separated the two germline ends. DNA for the CDR3: TGTGCCTGGACCCTTCGCTCTGGAAACACCATATATTTT. Residues: CAWTLRSGNTIYF.

The V gene is TRBV2, the J gene TRBJ2-1; D is perhaps TRBD2 (6 bases). CDR3 length equals 17 residues. In germline, CDR1 is SNHLY, CDR2 FYNNEI. V dropped 2 bases and J dropped 1 base, with 15 bases sitting between them. The CDR3 nucleotides read TGTGCCAGCAGTGAAAGGCGGGATTTAGGTTCCTACAATGAGCAGTTCTTC. Its protein is CASSERRDLGSYNEQFF.

The chain is built from TRBV9 and TRBJ2-5; 7 bases are a match to TRBD2. The CDR3 loop spans 14 amino acids. Trimming cost V 2 bases and J 1 base; bases outside gene matches: 2. Per germline, CDR1 SGDLS and CDR2 YYNGEE. The CDR3 reads CASSVGGVQETQYF. In DNA, the CDR3 is TGTGCCAGCAGCGTGGGGGGGGTCCAAGAGACCCAGTACTTC.

In its sample, this clone was seen once. The chain is built from TRBV9 and TRBJ1-1, with D unclear. The CDR3 extends over 13 amino acids. V lost 0 bases and J lost 4, with 7 bases in between. Germline V CDR1 and CDR2: SGDLS, YYNGEE. CDR3 sequence (DNA): TGTGCCAGCAGCGTAGGAGGCACCACTGAAGCTTTCTTT. It codes for CASSVGGTTEAFF.

The chain recombines TRBV4-2 with TRBJ2-5, with 9 bases that match TRBD2. The CDR3 has 14 residues. The germline V gene has CDR1 LGHNA and CDR2 YNFKEQ. J lost 4 bases, V lost 0 bases, and 0 bases had no gene match. Here the CDR3 reads CASSQEAGGETQYF. Here the CDR3 DNA reads TGTGCCAGCAGCCAAGAAGCGGGAGGAGAGACCCAGTACTTC.

V gene TRBV5-6 combines with J gene TRBJ1-2, with a tentative D call TRBD1 (6 bases). The CDR3 sequence is 18 residues long. Per the germline V gene, CDR1 is SGHDT and CDR2 is YYEEEE. V gave up 3 bases and J gave up 4 bases, with 25 bases separating them. CDR3 sequence: CASSSGNPGVWFSYGYTF. The DNA for the CDR3 is TGTGCCAGCAGCTCGGGCAACCCAGGGGTTTGGTTCAGCTATGGCTACACCTTC.

The gene calls are TRBV11-2 and TRBJ2-3; 14 bases map to TRBD2. With 0 bases clipped from V and 6 bases from J, the junction kept 2 bases outside the gene matches. The CDR3 is 16 amino acids. Germline V gene lookup returns CDR1 SGHAT and CDR2 FQNNGV. DNA for the CDR3: TGTGCCAGCAGCTTAGAGGGACTAGCGGGAGCGGATACGCAGTATTTT. Protein product: CASSLEGLAGADTQYF.

At least ten counts were recorded for this clone. V is TRBV6-4 and J is TRBJ2-2, with D possibly matching TRBD1 (5 bases). Germline assignment: CDR1 MRHNA and CDR2 SNTAGT. Trimming pared 3 bases from V and 5 bases from J, leaving 7 bases between. The CDR3 is 13 amino acids. The CDR3 region has the DNA TGTGCCAGCAGTGATAAGGGGACCGGGGAGCTGTTTTTT. Protein product: CASSDKGTGELFF.

The chain joins TRBV5-8 to TRBJ1-1, with TRBD1 as a possible D gene (5 bases). The CDR3 is 13 amino acids. Germline CDR1 is SGHTS and CDR2 is YDEGEE. Trimming stripped 2 bases from V and 2 bases from J, with 7 bases between. The CDR3 nucleotides read TGTGCCAGCAGCTTTAGGGGAAACACTGAAGCTTTCTTT. This codes for CASSFRGNTEAFF.

The chain combines TRBV5-1 with TRBJ2-4; tentative D call: TRBD2 (6 bases). CDR1 is SGHRS and CDR2 is YFSETQ in the germline V gene. Trimming shortened V by 3 bases and J by 0 bases, and 16 bases separated the two germline ends. The CDR3 spans 17 residues. The CDR3 sequence: CASSSGSSGQAKNIQYF. The CDR3 DNA reads as TGCGCCAGCAGCTCGGGGTCCAGCGGGCAAGCCAAAAACATTCAGTACTTC. Using reference TRBV5-1 and TRBJ2-4 for the parts outside the CDR3, the full variable domain is KAGVTQTPRYLIKTRGQQVTLSCSPISGHRSVSWYQQTPGQGLQFLFEYFSETQRNKGNFPGRFSGRQFSNSRSEMNVSTLELGDSALYLCASSSGSSGQAKNIQYFGAGTRLSVL.